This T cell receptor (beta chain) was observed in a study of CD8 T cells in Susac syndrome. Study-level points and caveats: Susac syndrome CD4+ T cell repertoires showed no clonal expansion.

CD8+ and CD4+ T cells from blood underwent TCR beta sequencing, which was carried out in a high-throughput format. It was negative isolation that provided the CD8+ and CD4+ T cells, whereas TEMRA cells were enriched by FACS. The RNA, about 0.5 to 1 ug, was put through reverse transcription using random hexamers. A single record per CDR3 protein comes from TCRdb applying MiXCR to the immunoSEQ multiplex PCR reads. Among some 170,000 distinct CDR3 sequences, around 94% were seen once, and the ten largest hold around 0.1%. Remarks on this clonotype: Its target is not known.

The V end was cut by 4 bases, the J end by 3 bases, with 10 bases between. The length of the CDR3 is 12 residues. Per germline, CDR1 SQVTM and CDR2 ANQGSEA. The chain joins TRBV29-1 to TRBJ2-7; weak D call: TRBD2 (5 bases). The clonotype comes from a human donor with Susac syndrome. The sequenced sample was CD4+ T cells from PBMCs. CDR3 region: CSVGEPGYEQYF. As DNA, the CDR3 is TGCAGCGTTGGGGAGCCTGGCTACGAGCAGTACTTC.